Following are 27 T cell receptor beta chains from one sample sequenced in a study of resident and recirculating memory T cells in vitiligo. Assay used: immunoSEQ multiplex PCR; TCRdb lists only in-frame clones, some missing. The sample includes more than 70,000 clones, just over 90% seen only once; the top ten take more than 5%. Material for sequencing was blood. Receptor source: a male donor with vitiligo.

V is TRBV5-1 and J is TRBJ2-7, with 7 bases that match TRBD1. The germline V gene encodes CDR1 SGHRS and CDR2 YFSETQ. This CDR3 region has 15 residues. With 0 bases clipped from V and 1 base from J, the junction kept 4 bases outside the gene matches. In DNA form, the CDR3 reads TGCGCCAGCAGCTTGGTAGCAGGGGGTTCCTACGAGCAGTACTTC. Translated: CASSLVAGGSYEQYF.

The chain is built from TRBV27 and TRBJ2-2; 8 bases are shared with TRBD1. The CDR3 runs to 17 residues. J was trimmed by 6 bases and V by 0 bases; bases with no gene match: 9. Germline V gene data show CDR1 as MNHEY and CDR2 as SMNVEV (reference sequence). The chain's CDR3 is CASSLSAQGARSGELFF. CDR3 sequence (DNA): TGTGCCAGCAGTTTATCTGCCCAGGGGGCGCGTTCCGGGGAGCTGTTTTTT.

This rearrangement joins TRBV2 to TRBJ1-4, with 9 bases that match TRBD1. The CDR3 has 19 amino acids. V shed 5 bases and J 1 base; nucleotides not matched to a gene: 14. Germline-derived CDR1 and CDR2 are SNHLY and FYNNEI. In DNA form, the CDR3 reads TGTGCCAGCAGTCCATGGGGATCCGGGACAGGGTTAACTAATGAAAAACTGTTTTTT. Its translation is CASSPWGSGTGLTNEKLFF.

The rearrangement links TRBV27 to TRBJ2-1, with 12 positions matching TRBD2. The CDR3 covers 15 residues. The ends lost 3 bases at V and 7 bases at J; junction bases unmatched: 4. The germline CDR1 and CDR2 sequences are MNHEY and SMNVEV (reference sequence). The CDR3 protein is CASSFPTSGRNEQFF. CDR3 DNA: TGTGCCAGCAGTTTCCCGACTAGCGGGAGAAATGAGCAGTTCTTC.

V is TRBV15 and J is TRBJ2-1, with 10 positions matching TRBD2. V shed 8 bases, J shed 3 bases, and the junction held 7 bases outside the gene matches. The CDR3 runs to 15 residues. Germline V gives CDR1 LNHNV, CDR2 YYDKDF (reference sequence). CDR3 amino acids: CATSWTSGNYNEQFF. DNA of the CDR3: TGTGCCACCTCCTGGACTAGCGGTAACTACAATGAGCAGTTCTTC.

V gene TRBV18 combines with J gene TRBJ2-6; TRBD1 agrees at 7 bases. V trimming: 3 bases; J trimming: 4 bases; junction bases outside the gene matches: 9. CDR3 size: 17 residues. The V gene's germline CDR1 is KGHSH and CDR2 LQKENI. CDR3 in DNA: TGTGCCAGCTCACCTTCGACAGGGTCGGGGGGGGCCAACGTCCTGACTTTC. It codes for CASSPSTGSGGANVLTF.

The chain is built from TRBV10-3 and TRBJ2-7; D remains unclear. The CDR3 runs to 15 residues. CDR1 and CDR2 (germline): ENHRY, SYGVKD. The V end was cut by 6 bases, the J end by 0 bases, with 15 bases between. The CDR3 sequence is CAIRELGRSSYEQYF. Here the CDR3 DNA reads TGTGCCATCAGAGAGCTCGGAAGGAGCTCCTACGAGCAGTACTTC.

The chain has TRBV5-1 and TRBJ2-2, with TRBD2 as a possible D gene (6 bases). Deletions cut 4 bases from V and 0 bases from J, with 16 bases between. Germline V lookup: CDR1 SGHRS, CDR2 YFSETQ. The CDR3 is made up of 17 amino acids. DNA for the CDR3: TGCGCCAGCAGCCCGGGCGTGGGGAGGTCGAACACCGGGGAGCTGTTTTTT. It yields the protein CASSPGVGRSNTGELFF.

Remarks on this clone: The junction does not match germline at one end; this may be a read error. The chain combines TRBV7-2 with TRBJ1-1; no clear D. CDR3 size: 15 residues. Germline V lookup: CDR1 SGHTA, CDR2 FQGNSA. This chain's CDR3 is CAGSLLGGVYTEAFF. Here the CDR3 DNA reads TGTGCCGGCAGCCTCCTCGGAGGTGTGTACACTGAAGCTTTCTTT. Looking up the rest from reference TRBV7-2 and TRBJ1-1 gives the full variable domain: GAGVSQSPSNKVTEKGKDVELRCDPISGHTALYWYRQSLGQGLEFLIYFQGNSAPDKSGLPSDRFSAERTGGSVSTLTIQRTQQEDSAVYLCAGSLLGGVYTEAFFGQGTRLTVV.

CDR3 residues: CASSQDRGSTGELFF. CDR3 sequence (DNA): TGCGCCAGCAGCCAAGACAGGGGTAGCACCGGGGAGCTGTTTTTT. The chain couples TRBV4-3 to TRBJ2-2; possibly TRBD1 for D (6 bases). Germline values: CDR1 LGHNA, CDR2 YSLEER. The V end was cut by 0 bases, the J end by 4 bases, with 9 bases between. This CDR3 spans 15 amino acids.

The chain links TRBV6-1 to TRBJ1-2; a weak D match, TRBD1 (5 bases). V was clipped by 0 bases and J by 8 bases, with 16 bases between them. CDR1 is MNHNS and CDR2 is SASEGT in the germline V gene. The CDR3 contains 15 residues. CDR3 DNA sequence: TGTGCCAGCAGTGAAGCGATTGTCAGGGTAAGCGGCTACACCTTC. This encodes CASSEAIVRVSGYTF.

The chain employs TRBV19 and TRBJ2-3; tentative D call: TRBD2 (5 bases). Germline values: CDR1 LNHDA, CDR2 SQIVND (reference sequence). V lost 6 bases to trimming and J lost 2 bases, with 12 bases between them. The CDR3 loop spans 14 amino acids. CDR3 sequence (DNA): TGTGCCAGTAGGATGGACTTTTACACAGATACGCAGTATTTT. Its protein is CASRMDFYTDTQYF.

This sequence joins TRBV4-1 and TRBJ2-7; perhaps TRBD2 as D (5 bases). The germline V gene has CDR1 MGHRA and CDR2 YSYEKL. The CDR3 is 12 amino acids. Between the trimmed V and J ends, which lost 4 bases and 6 bases, there was a span of 10 bases. The CDR3 nucleotides are TGCGCCAGCAGCCCTCACCGGGGCGAGCAGTACTTC. Translating it yields CASSPHRGEQYF.

CDR3 DNA: TGTGCCAGCAGTTTGAGTAGCGGGAGAATCGTCGGTACGCAGTATTTT. Translated: CASSLSSGRIVGTQYF. The gene calls are TRBV27 and TRBJ2-3; 9 nucleotides line up with TRBD2. V lost 3 bases and J lost 8; bases outside the gene matches: 12. This CDR3 is 16 amino acids long. Germline assignment: CDR1 MNHEY and CDR2 SMNVEV (reference sequence).

The genes are TRBV27 and TRBJ1-2; 7 nucleotides match TRBD1. From germline, CDR1 is MNHEY and CDR2 SMNVEV (reference sequence). CDR3 size: 17 residues. V gave up 7 bases and J gave up 6 bases; unmatched junction bases: 20. The CDR3 here is CASISRRLGGATHGYTF. Here the CDR3 DNA reads TGTGCCAGCATCTCAAGGAGGTTAGGGGGCGCTACCCATGGCTACACCTTC.

The rearrangement uses TRBV28 and TRBJ2-3, with D perhaps TRBD2 (7 bases). CDR1 is MDHEN, CDR2 SYDVKM, per germline. V was trimmed by 7 bases and J by 4 bases, leaving 12 bases between them. The CDR3 is made up of 13 amino acids. The DNA for the CDR3 is TGTGCCAGCATAGGGGGGGTCTCAGATACGCAGTATTTT. This encodes CASIGGVSDTQYF.

Written as DNA, the CDR3 is TGTGCCAGTAGTATAATCGCCGGGACAGGGGTCCAGCCCCAGCATTTT. This encodes CASSIIAGTGVQPQHF. The chain is built from TRBV19 and TRBJ1-5; 10 bases align to TRBD1. The germline V gene has CDR1 LNHDA and CDR2 SQIVND (reference sequence). This CDR3 contains 16 residues. The V gene end was trimmed by 2 bases and the J gene end by 7 bases; junction bases not matched to a gene: 8.

This rearrangement joins TRBV28 to TRBJ1-2; the D is unclear. V was shortened by 3 bases and J by 4 bases, with 9 bases between the two germline ends. The CDR3 runs to 13 residues. The germline V gene has CDR1 MDHEN and CDR2 SYDVKM. The CDR3 DNA reads as TGTGCCAGCAGTTTCCTAGCCGCCTATGGCTACACCTTC. It translates to CASSFLAAYGYTF.

The rearrangement uses TRBV30 and TRBJ2-5; possibly TRBD2 for D (5 bases). The V end was cut by 3 bases, the J end by 4 bases, with 15 bases between. This CDR3 contains 14 residues. CDR1 is GTSNPN, CDR2 SVGIG, per germline (reference sequence). The CDR3 sequence: CAWRDYNSGETQYF. In DNA, the CDR3 is TGTGCCTGGAGGGATTACAACAGCGGAGAGACCCAGTACTTC.

The chain has TRBV7-9 and TRBJ2-7, with a tentative D call TRBD1 (5 bases). CDR3 length: 13 amino acids. Trimming cost V 3 bases and J 2 bases, with 8 bases left between them. CDR1 is SEHNR and CDR2 is FQNEAQ in the germline V gene (reference sequence). For the CDR3, the DNA is TGTGCCAGCAGCTTTGGGGCGACCTACGAGCAGTACTTC. Protein sequence: CASSFGATYEQYF.

The chain has TRBV4-3 and TRBJ2-7; 8 nucleotides align to TRBD2. Per the germline V gene, CDR1 is LGHNA and CDR2 is YSLEER. With 5 bases clipped from V and 5 bases from J, the junction kept 11 bases outside the gene matches. The CDR3 runs 15 residues. The CDR3 region is CASSSHSGRGDEQYF. The CDR3 DNA reads TGCGCCAGCAGCTCACACAGCGGGAGAGGCGACGAGCAGTACTTC.

J is TRBJ2-5 and V is TRBV18; perhaps TRBD2 as D (5 bases). Per germline, CDR1 KGHSH and CDR2 LQKENI. Trimming removed 0 bases from V and 5 bases from J, with 10 bases in between. This CDR3 is built from 14 residues. The CDR3 here is CASSPPQREETQYF. DNA for the CDR3: TGTGCCAGCTCACCACCGCAAAGGGAGGAGACCCAGTACTTC.

The rearrangement uses TRBV5-1 and TRBJ1-4; TRBD1 matches 7 bases. CDR3 length: 17 amino acids. Trimming cost V 4 bases and J 1 base; bases outside gene matches: 10. CDR1 is SGHRS and CDR2 is YFSETQ in the germline V gene. CDR3 residues: CASSGMPPGGTNEKLFF. The DNA for the CDR3 is TGCGCCAGCAGCGGCATGCCTCCAGGGGGAACTAATGAAAAACTGTTTTTT.

The chain is built from TRBV27 and TRBJ1-1; no reliable D call. The CDR3 has 13 amino acids. The V end was cut by 5 bases, the J end by 2 bases, with 9 bases between. Per the germline V gene, CDR1 is MNHEY and CDR2 is SMNVEV (reference sequence). The CDR3 DNA follows: TGTGCCAGCAGTCCGGTAATTAACACTGAAGCTTTCTTT. Translation: CASSPVINTEAFF.

The chain is built from TRBV19 and TRBJ1-5; 7 nucleotides agree with TRBD1. Germline V gene sequence: CDR1 LNHDA, CDR2 SQIVND (reference sequence). V shed 3 bases, J shed 3 bases, and the junction held 5 bases outside the gene matches. This CDR3 contains 15 residues. CDR3 residues: CASSIRGPDNQPQHF. CDR3 bases: TGTGCCAGTAGTATTAGGGGGCCTGACAATCAGCCCCAGCATTTT.

This chain connects TRBV4-1 to TRBJ2-7; 9 bases are a match to TRBD2. Germline trimming cut 6 bases from V and 7 bases from J; bases unmatched to any gene: 10. Germline CDR1 and CDR2: MGHRA and YSYEKL. CDR3 size: 14 residues. CDR3 nucleotides: TGCGCCAGCAGTCCTGCGGGAGGGCGAGTAGAGCAGTACTTC. The encoded protein is CASSPAGGRVEQYF.

The rearrangement uses TRBV13 and TRBJ2-7, with D possibly TRBD1 on 5 matching bases. The CDR3 has 15 amino acids. The V end lost 1 base, the J end lost 3 bases, and 13 bases lay between the germline ends. Germline CDR1 reads PRHDT; CDR2 reads FYEKMQ (reference sequence). Here the CDR3 reads CASSLVGQARYEQYF. CDR3 nucleotide sequence: TGTGCCAGCAGCTTAGTGGGGCAGGCTCGCTACGAGCAGTACTTC.